The 23 T cell receptor beta chains given below trace back to one sample, sequenced in a study of metastatic and nonmetastatic thyroid tumors. From the PCR reads, TCRdb re-called clones with MiXCR. The table includes about 8,000 clones, under 20% detected once. No patient had received any treatment before thyroid surgery. The sample comprised adjacent normal tissue. These receptors all come from a female donor with papillary thyroid cancer or a benign thyroid nodule (not recorded which). Some clones in this sample may be carry-over from other donors' samples.

The sample holds a few counts of this clone. Given the absence of the conserved phenylalanine or tryptophan at the CDR3 end, a read error is likely. The chain joins TRBV12-3 or TRBV12-4 to TRBJ2-3; D unresolved. The CDR3 consists of 13 residues. Trimming shortened V by 6 bases and J by 5 bases, and 12 bases separated the two germline ends. The CDR3 region is CASSVKTQDTQYL. The CDR3 nucleotides read TGTGCCAGCAGCGTCAAAACGCAAGATACGCAGTATTTG.

At least ten counts were recorded for this clone. The chain employs TRBV14 and TRBJ2-5; the D is unclear. CDR3 length: 14 amino acids. The V and J ends lost 0 bases and 1 base respectively, with 6 bases between them. Germline V CDR1 and CDR2: SGHDN, FVKESK. The CDR3 is CASSQDSSQETQYF. CDR3 bases: TGTGCCAGCAGCCAAGACAGCTCCCAAGAGACCCAGTACTTC.

The J gene is TRBJ2-5, the V gene TRBV20-1, with 10 nucleotides matching TRBD2. The CDR3 has 15 amino acids. Germline values: CDR1 DFQATT, CDR2 SNEGSKA (reference sequence). The V and J ends lost 5 bases and 1 base, in that order; junction bases with no gene match: 7. Written as DNA, the CDR3 is TGCAGTGCTCCCGGGACTAGCGTAGGCCAAGAGACCCAGTACTTC. Its protein is CSAPGTSVGQETQYF.

This clone counts as medium-sized. V and J are TRBV2 and TRBJ1-2; unclear D gene. The CDR3 is 15 amino acids. Trimming removed 6 bases at V and 3 bases at J, with 17 bases between. Germline loops: CDR1 SNHLY, CDR2 FYNNEI. The CDR3 bases are TGTGCCAGCAGGGGATCGGGCAGTCGAGACTATGGCTACACCTTC. Protein: CASRGSGSRDYGYTF.

Sample share makes this clone medium-sized. The rearrangement joins TRBV18 to TRBJ2-7, with D perhaps assigned TRBD1 or TRBD2 (5 bases each). Germline CDR1 KGHSH, CDR2 LQKENI. Trimming left V 2 bases short and J 3 bases short, with 5 bases between. The length of the CDR3 is 12 residues. CDR3 DNA sequence: TGTGCCAGCTCACCAGGGGGCTACGAGCAGTACTTC. Encoded protein: CASSPGGYEQYF.

The rearrangement uses TRBV6-1 and TRBJ2-7; possibly TRBD2 for D (5 bases). The CDR3 runs 16 residues. V lost 2 bases, J lost 5 bases, and 19 bases lay in between. Per the germline V gene, CDR1 is MNHNS and CDR2 is SASEGT. In DNA form, the CDR3 reads TGTGCCAGCAGTGAATCCAGCGGAGTCGGTATCGACGAGCAGTACTTC. Amino acid sequence: CASSESSGVGIDEQYF.

V is TRBV18 and J is TRBJ2-3; 10 bases agree with TRBD2. Looked up from germline, CDR1 is KGHSH and CDR2 is LQKENI. Germline trimming cut 6 bases from V and 1 base from J; bases unmatched to any gene: 13. The CDR3 sequence is 18 residues long. This CDR3 is CASSPVASGGRGTDTQYF. The DNA for the CDR3 is TGTGCCAGCTCCCCTGTGGCTAGCGGGGGCCGGGGCACAGATACGCAGTATTTT.

This clone is medium-sized in the sample. The CDR3 region is CATSDHGAVNEKLFF. The DNA of the CDR3 is TGTGCCACCAGTGATCACGGGGCAGTGAATGAAAAACTGTTTTTT. The V and J genes are TRBV24-1 and TRBJ1-4; D perhaps matches TRBD1 (5 bases). Germline lookup yields CDR1 KGHDR and CDR2 SFDVKD. The CDR3 sequence is 15 residues long. The germline V and J ends were trimmed by 3 bases and 5 bases, with 12 bases remaining between them.

The gene calls are TRBV11-1 and TRBJ2-1; no definite D call. CDR3 length: 11 amino acids. Germline V gene data show CDR1 as SGHAT and CDR2 as FQDESV (reference sequence). Trimming pared 5 bases from V and 10 bases from J, leaving 9 bases between. Here the CDR3 DNA reads TGTGCCAGCAGCCACCCCGGAGAGCAGTTCTTC. Its protein product is CASSHPGEQFF.

This clone was seen a few times. V and J are TRBV27 and TRBJ2-3; the match to TRBD2 covers 7 bases. Per germline, CDR1 MNHEY and CDR2 SMNVEV (reference sequence). The CDR3 is made up of 15 amino acids. The junction had 10 bases not matched to a gene; V was cut back by 8 bases and J by 2 bases. The CDR3 nucleotides are TGTGCCAGCTCGCTAGCGGTAGGGATCACAGATACGCAGTATTTT. It translates to CASSLAVGITDTQYF.

This clone rates as medium-sized. Other DNA sequences from this sample encode an identical CDR3 as well. The chain recombines TRBV19 with TRBJ1-4; no firm D call. Germline-derived CDR1 and CDR2 are LNHDA and SQIVND (reference sequence). The CDR3 extends over 15 amino acids. Trimming took 5 bases from V and 2 from J, leaving 12 bases between them. In nucleotides, the CDR3 is TGTGCCAGTAGTTCCCGACTGGGTACTAATGAAAAACTGTTTTTT. It is translated as CASSSRLGTNEKLFF.

Ten or more counts support this clone. The gene calls are TRBV9 and TRBJ2-1, with 9 bases matching TRBD2. The CDR3 extends over 19 amino acids. V was pared by 0 bases and J by 9 bases, with 19 bases of the junction left unmatched. CDR1 SGDLS and CDR2 YYNGEE come from the germline V gene. The CDR3 nucleotides read TGTGCCAGCAGCGTAGCCGTCGGGCGGGGGGGCGCCACTACCCGTGAGCAGTTCTTC. It encodes CASSVAVGRGGATTREQFF.

This clone was counted ten times or more. The chain employs TRBV27 and TRBJ2-4, with D possibly TRBD1 on 7 matching bases. V lost 3 bases, J lost 8 bases, and 11 bases lay in between. Germline CDR1 is MNHEY and CDR2 is SMNVEV (reference sequence). The CDR3 sequence is 13 residues long. Here the CDR3 reads CASSFQGEDIQYF. The CDR3 DNA is TGTGCCAGCAGTTTCCAGGGGGAGGACATTCAGTACTTC.

J is TRBJ2-7 and V is TRBV20-1; 7 bases agree with TRBD2. Losses at the gene ends were 2 bases for V and 7 bases for J; bases not matched to a gene: 8. The CDR3 has 13 residues. Germline assignment: CDR1 DFQATT and CDR2 SNEGSKA (reference sequence). The CDR3 loop is CSARPGGGEEQYF. In DNA, the CDR3 is TGCAGTGCTAGACCGGGTGGGGGGGAAGAGCAGTACTTC.

In its sample, this clone ranks as medium-sized (0.01 to 0.1%). V gene TRBV12-3 or TRBV12-4 combines with J gene TRBJ2-7; 8 bases line up with TRBD1. V gave up 2 bases and J gave up 4 bases; unmatched junction bases: 13. This CDR3 spans 17 amino acids. CDR3 sequence reads: CASSLYYRDRLPYEQYF. DNA of the CDR3: TGTGCCAGCAGTTTATATTACCGGGACAGGCTTCCGTACGAGCAGTACTTC.

In this sample, this clone turned up many times. A much larger clone differs by one base, so this may be a read error. V usage is TRBV6-1 and J usage is TRBJ1-5; 7 bases agree with TRBD1. CDR1 and CDR2 from the germline V gene are MNHNS and SASEGT. The junction had 17 bases not matched to a gene; V was cut back by 6 bases and J by 9 bases. This CDR3 is 16 amino acids long. The CDR3 region has the DNA TGTGCCAGCAGCCCAAGGGACAGTTACATCCCTCGGCCCCAGCATTTT. Residues: CASSPRDSYIPRPQHF.

Remarks on this clone: A much more abundant neighbour one base away suggests this may be a read error. The chain is built from TRBV7-2 and TRBJ2-7; TRBD2 might be the D (5 bases). Germline CDR1 SGHTA, CDR2 FQGNSA. Trimming took 5 bases from V and 2 from J, leaving 13 bases between them. The CDR3 runs 14 residues. CDR3: CASSQLASTYEQYF. The CDR3, as DNA: TGTGCCAGCAGCCAATTAGCGTCAACCTACGAGCAGTACTTC.

This clone is categorized as medium-sized. This chain uses TRBV20-1 with TRBJ2-7; 9 nucleotides match TRBD1. The CDR3 is made up of 14 amino acids. The V gene's germline CDR1 is DFQATT and CDR2 SNEGSKA (reference sequence). With V trimmed by 4 bases and J by 4 bases, 8 bases remained unmatched. CDR3 loop: CSANPRQGGYEQYF. The CDR3, as DNA: TGCAGTGCTAATCCGAGACAGGGGGGGTACGAGCAGTACTTC.

By its share, this clone is medium-sized. The CDR3 DNA reads as TGTGCCAGCACACTAAACGCAAGGGCGGGGGTTGAAGCTTTCTTT. Translating gives CASTLNARAGVEAFF. J is TRBJ1-1 and V is TRBV6-1; D may be TRBD1 (5 bases). The CDR3 totals 15 residues. Per the germline V gene, CDR1 is MNHNS and CDR2 is SASEGT. The V and J ends lost 7 bases and 7 bases respectively, with 22 bases between them.

This clone is medium-sized in the sample. V gene TRBV3-1 combines with J gene TRBJ1-2; D call uncertain. This CDR3 is 15 amino acids long. Trimming took off 1 base at V and 8 bases at J, with 17 bases between the two ends. In germline, CDR1 is LGHDT, CDR2 YNNKEL (reference sequence). DNA of the CDR3: TGTGCCAGCAGCCAAGGTTCTCTCGCCAAGGGCGGCTACACCTTC. This translates into CASSQGSLAKGGYTF.

This clone is classed as large. The chain links TRBV4-2 to TRBJ2-2; D call uncertain. The V end lost 0 bases, the J end lost 7 bases, and 3 bases lay between the germline ends. The CDR3 totals 12 residues. CDR1 is LGHNA, CDR2 YNFKEQ, per germline. This chain's CDR3 is CASSQDDGELFF. The CDR3 DNA follows: TGTGCCAGCAGCCAAGATGACGGGGAGCTGTTTTTT.

This chain connects TRBV20-1 to TRBJ2-5; a possible D gene is TRBD1 (6 bases). Germline assignment: CDR1 DFQATT and CDR2 SNEGSKA (reference sequence). The CDR3 loop spans 13 amino acids. The V and J ends lost 5 bases and 5 bases respectively, with 15 bases between them. The CDR3 DNA follows: TGCAGTGCTTGGGACAACCAGCGGGAGACCCAGTACTTC. Its protein is CSAWDNQRETQYF.

By share, this clone counts as medium-sized. This chain joins TRBV5-1 and TRBJ2-7; D might be TRBD1 (6 bases). Deletions cut 7 bases from V and 0 bases from J, with 11 bases between. CDR3 length equals 13 residues. Germline V gives CDR1 SGHRS, CDR2 YFSETQ. CDR3 residues: CASARQDSYEQYF. CDR3 DNA sequence: TGCGCCAGCGCCCGACAGGACTCCTACGAGCAGTACTTC.